The 10 T cell receptor beta chains listed next were all sequenced from one sample in a study of blood T cell repertoires in COVID-19. Clones were read by immunoSEQ multiplex PCR, and TCRdb kept only the in-frame ones, dropping some. The data contain around 300,000 clones, approximately 87% of them singletons. Sequenced input: peripheral blood. These receptors came from a woman aged 45-65 years with active or convalescent COVID-19.

The rearrangement uses TRBV6-6 and TRBJ2-7; TRBD2 agrees at 8 bases. Germline V gene data show CDR1 as MNHNY and CDR2 as SVGAGI (reference sequence). J gave up 1 base and V 7 bases, and 0 bases lay outside the gene matches. The CDR3 contains 12 residues. CDR3: CASKRESYEQYF. CDR3 nucleotide sequence: TGTGCCAGCAAGCGGGAGTCCTACGAGCAGTACTTC.

The J gene is TRBJ1-2, the V gene TRBV20-1; tentatively, D is TRBD1 (5 bases). This CDR3 spans 12 amino acids. Looked up from germline, CDR1 is DFQATT and CDR2 is SNEGSKA (reference sequence). Between the trimmed V and J ends, which lost 3 bases and 8 bases, there was a span of 13 bases. The DNA of the CDR3 is TGCAGTGCTAGTCCGGAGGGGAGAGGCTACACCTTC. This gives the protein CSASPEGRGYTF.

This chain uses TRBV7-2 with TRBJ1-2; possibly TRBD1 for D (6 bases). V was cut by 3 bases and J by 0 bases, with 17 bases left in between. CDR1 SGHTA and CDR2 FQGNSA come from the germline V gene. This CDR3 region has 17 residues. Here the CDR3 reads CASSFGGAGVTNYGYTF. Here the CDR3 DNA reads TGTGCCAGCAGCTTTGGGGGAGCAGGGGTTACTAACTATGGCTACACCTTC.

This clone was seen a handful of times. The chain joins TRBV6-5 to TRBJ1-1; D might be TRBD1 (5 bases). The germline gives CDR1 MNHEY, CDR2 SVGAGI. The ends were cut back, 6 bases at V and 0 bases at J, with 11 bases in the middle. The CDR3 has 14 amino acids. This CDR3 reads CASRGGVLNTEAFF. In nucleotides, the CDR3 is TGTGCCAGCAGGGGGGGGGTATTGAACACTGAAGCTTTCTTT.

The chain has TRBV6-5 and TRBJ1-1; D unresolved. With 1 base removed from V and 1 base from J, the gap between germline ends came to 7 bases. This CDR3 spans 14 amino acids. Germline V lookup: CDR1 MNHEY, CDR2 SVGAGI. CDR3 loop: CASSYYGGNTEAFF. CDR3 coding DNA: TGTGCCAGCAGTTACTACGGCGGGAACACTGAAGCTTTCTTT.

The gene calls are TRBV29-1 and TRBJ1-2; 7 positions agree with TRBD1. V gave up 5 bases and J gave up 1 base; unmatched junction bases: 13. The CDR3 extends over 16 amino acids. The germline CDR1 and CDR2 sequences are SQVTM and ANQGSEA. This chain's CDR3 is CSVLGGDGFLNYGYTF. The CDR3 DNA follows: TGCAGCGTTCTAGGGGGCGATGGGTTTCTTAACTATGGCTACACCTTC.

The chain couples TRBV11-3 to TRBJ2-7; the match to TRBD2 covers 11 bases. V gave up 5 bases and J gave up 4 bases; unmatched junction bases: 19. The length of the CDR3 is 19 residues. Germline CDR1 and CDR2: SGHNT and YENEEA. The CDR3 DNA reads TGTGCCAGCAGCCCCGGGACTAGCGGCGCCCGGGAGCGGGGTTACGAGCAGTACTTC. Translation gives CASSPGTSGARERGYEQYF.

CDR3 DNA sequence: TGTGCCAGCAGTTTCGGCGGGGGGGCTAGGGAGCAGTACTTC. This encodes CASSFGGGAREQYF. The chain is built from TRBV5-4 and TRBJ2-7, with 9 positions matching TRBD2. The CDR3 consists of 14 residues. Germline V gene sequence: CDR1 SGHNT, CDR2 YYREEE (reference sequence). Germline trimming cut 5 bases from V and 7 bases from J; bases unmatched to any gene: 10.

The chain has TRBV6-1 and TRBJ1-5; 7 nucleotides match TRBD1. CDR3 length: 16 residues. Trimming removed 0 bases from V and 4 bases from J; junction bases left unmatched: 6. Germline CDR1 is MNHNS and CDR2 is SASEGT. The CDR3 DNA sequence: TGTGCCAGCAGTGAAGCGCGGACAGGCCGAAATCAGCCCCAGCATTTT. Its translation is CASSEARTGRNQPQHF.

This clone was recorded a few times. The chain is built from TRBV7-9 and TRBJ1-1, with 7 bases matching TRBD1. The CDR3 spans 14 residues. Per the germline V gene, CDR1 is SEHNR and CDR2 is FQNEAQ (reference sequence). Losses at the gene ends were 2 bases for V and 1 base for J; bases not matched to a gene: 1. The CDR3 region is CASSLQGENTEAFF. The CDR3 region has the DNA TGTGCCAGCAGCTTACAGGGGGAGAACACTGAAGCTTTCTTT.